A single sample gave rise to the 21 T cell receptor beta chains below, sequenced in a study of blood T cell repertoires in COVID-19. TCRdb's table, derived via immunoSEQ multiplex PCR, lists solely in-frame clones and lacks some. The sample consists of hundreds of thousands of clones, 86% of them appearing once. Sequencing input: peripheral blood. Every receptor here comes from a woman under 40 with active or convalescent COVID-19.

The chain joins TRBV18 to TRBJ2-7; maybe TRBD1 (5 bases). Germline values: CDR1 KGHSH, CDR2 LQKENI. V lost 3 bases and J 2 bases, leaving 11 bases between the germline ends. The CDR3 extends over 14 amino acids. The CDR3 sequence is CASSPATETYEQYF. CDR3 coding DNA: TGTGCCAGCTCACCGGCGACAGAAACCTACGAGCAGTACTTC. Full variable domain (rest looked up from reference TRBV18 and TRBJ2-7): NAGVMQNPRHLVRRRGQEARLRCSPMKGHSHVYWYRQLPEEGLKFMVYLQKENIIDESGMPKERFSAEFPKEGPSILRIQQVVRGDSAAYFCASSPATETYEQYFGPGTRLTVT.

This chain connects TRBV5-4 to TRBJ2-7; 13 bases align to TRBD2. Germline CDR1 SGHNT, CDR2 YYREEE (reference sequence). V was pared by 4 bases and J by 6 bases, with 7 bases of the junction left unmatched. This CDR3 is 15 amino acids long. The CDR3 DNA is TGTGCCAGCAGCGGAACTAGCGGGGGGGCCATCGAGCAGTACTTC. Translation: CASSGTSGGAIEQYF. Variable domain in full (rest from reference TRBV5-4 and TRBJ2-7): ETGVTQSPTHLIKTRGQQVTLRCSSQSGHNTVSWYQQALGQGPQFIFQYYREEENGRGNFPPRFSGLQFPNYSSELNVNALELDDSALYLCASSGTSGGAIEQYFGPGTRLTVT.

The rearrangement joins TRBV2 to TRBJ1-2, with D possibly matching TRBD1 (5 bases). CDR1 is SNHLY and CDR2 is FYNNEI in the germline V gene. The CDR3 extends over 13 amino acids. V shed 6 bases and J shed 2 bases, with 10 bases lying between them. CDR3 DNA: TGTGCCAGCAGCGACAGTATGAACTATGGCTACACCTTC. This encodes CASSDSMNYGYTF.

The chain employs TRBV4-1 and TRBJ1-1; D is undetermined. V was shortened by 3 bases and J by 4 bases, with 15 bases between the two germline ends. CDR1 MGHRA and CDR2 YSYEKL come from the germline V gene. The CDR3 is made up of 15 amino acids. The chain's CDR3 is CASSHPTGMTTEAFF. The CDR3, as DNA: TGCGCCAGCAGCCACCCCACCGGGATGACCACTGAAGCTTTCTTT.

V gene TRBV5-1 combines with J gene TRBJ1-1, with D tentatively TRBD1 (5 bases). Trimming cost V 5 bases and J 5 bases, with 16 bases left between them. Germline V gene data show CDR1 as SGHRS and CDR2 as YFSETQ. The CDR3 consists of 14 residues. The CDR3 is CASSRYRGLTEAFF. CDR3 nucleotides: TGCGCCAGCAGTAGATATCGGGGACTTACTGAAGCTTTCTTT.

This chain uses TRBV19 with TRBJ2-7; no clear D gene. This CDR3 comprises 15 residues. Germline values: CDR1 LNHDA, CDR2 SQIVND (reference sequence). Trimming stripped 6 bases from V and 0 bases from J, with 15 bases between. The CDR3 DNA is TGTGCCAGTAGCGTCCGGGTGACCGCCTCCTACGAGCAGTACTTC. Its translation: CASSVRVTASYEQYF.

The V and J genes are TRBV7-2 and TRBJ1-2; 8 nucleotides match TRBD1. Trimming at V came to 5 bases and at J to 4 bases, leaving 12 bases not matched to a gene. The CDR3 is made up of 16 amino acids. Germline V gives CDR1 SGHTA, CDR2 FQGNSA. CDR3 protein: CASSPWTGRDAYGYTF. The CDR3 nucleotides read TGTGCCAGCAGCCCCTGGACAGGGAGGGACGCCTATGGCTACACCTTC.

V is TRBV3-1 (or the pseudogene TRBV3-2) and J is TRBJ2-7; D not certain. From germline, CDR1 is LGHDT and CDR2 YNNKEL (reference sequence). The CDR3 spans 14 residues. The V gene lost 4 bases and the J gene lost 2 bases, with 12 bases spanning the gap. This CDR3 is CASSLADTTYEQYF. The CDR3 bases are TGTGCCAGCAGCCTCGCTGACACAACCTACGAGCAGTACTTC.

The CDR3 DNA reads as TGTGCCAGCTCACCACCTACGATAGATTCACCCCTCCACTTT. Translated: CASSPPTIDSPLHF. This chain links TRBV18 with TRBJ1-6, with D hard to call. With 0 bases removed from V and 8 bases from J, the gap between germline ends came to 8 bases. Germline loops: CDR1 KGHSH, CDR2 LQKENI. The CDR3 is 14 amino acids.

The V call is TRBV5-6, the J call TRBJ2-2, with D maybe TRBD2 (6 bases). From germline, CDR1 is SGHDT and CDR2 YYEEEE. The V end lost 6 bases, the J end lost 6 bases, and 18 bases lay between the germline ends. The CDR3 runs 15 residues. The CDR3 spells CASTFGGVIAGELFF. CDR3 nucleotides: TGTGCCAGCACCTTCGGAGGGGTTATCGCCGGGGAGCTGTTTTTT.

This clone was observed a single time. The chain joins TRBV4-1 to TRBJ1-6, with 8 positions matching TRBD1. Losses at the gene ends were 1 base for V and 3 bases for J; bases not matched to a gene: 5. CDR1 and CDR2 from the germline V gene are MGHRA and YSYEKL. This CDR3 has 17 amino acids. The CDR3 sequence: CASSQGIGQGYNSPLHF. CDR3 bases: TGCGCCAGCAGCCAAGGTATTGGACAGGGCTATAATTCACCCCTCCACTTT.

V and J are TRBV28 and TRBJ2-1; 11 bases match TRBD1. V shed 5 bases and J 5 bases; nucleotides not matched to a gene: 5. Germline lookup yields CDR1 MDHEN and CDR2 SYDVKM. The CDR3 totals 15 residues. CDR3 residues: CASSPRDRGDNEQFF. Here the CDR3 DNA reads TGTGCCAGCAGTCCCCGGGACAGGGGGGACAATGAGCAGTTCTTC.

The chain has TRBV3-1 (or the pseudogene TRBV3-2) and TRBJ2-5; 9 bases agree with TRBD2. Germline lookup yields CDR1 LGHDT and CDR2 YNNKEL (reference sequence). V lost 11 bases and J lost 2; bases outside the gene matches: 12. The CDR3 totals 15 residues. For the CDR3, the DNA is TGTGCCGCCTCTCAGGGACTAGCTAGTCAAGAGACCCAGTACTTC. Its translation: CAASQGLASQETQYF.

The J gene is TRBJ2-1, the V gene TRBV19; no clear D gene. CDR1 is LNHDA and CDR2 is SQIVND in the germline V gene (reference sequence). V was trimmed by 8 bases and J by 0 bases, leaving 14 bases between them. This CDR3 contains 15 residues. The CDR3 sequence: CASQSEQSSYNEQFF. The CDR3 nucleotides are TGTGCCAGTCAGTCAGAACAGAGCTCCTACAATGAGCAGTTCTTC.

V is TRBV7-9 and J is TRBJ1-2; D possibly corresponds to TRBD1 (5 bases). The CDR3 consists of 17 residues. Germline V gene data show CDR1 as SEHNR and CDR2 as FQNEAQ (reference sequence). The ends were cut back, 2 bases at V and 5 bases at J, with 21 bases in the middle. The CDR3 DNA sequence: TGTGCCAGCAGCTTAAGCGTCGGGGAGGAAGGGGAGTATGGCTACACCTTC. Its protein is CASSLSVGEEGEYGYTF.

The chain is built from TRBV2 and TRBJ1-2; D ambiguous. CDR1 SNHLY and CDR2 FYNNEI come from the germline V gene. The V end was cut by 4 bases, the J end by 8 bases, with 17 bases between. CDR3 size: 14 residues. CDR3: CASSGEGSLVGYTF. CDR3 DNA sequence: TGTGCCAGCAGTGGGGAGGGTAGTTTGGTCGGCTACACCTTC.

The gene calls are TRBV5-6 and TRBJ1-4, with D hard to call. From germline, CDR1 is SGHDT and CDR2 YYEEEE. Trimming shortened V by 4 bases and J by 7 bases, and 11 bases separated the two germline ends. The CDR3 sequence is 13 residues long. In nucleotides, the CDR3 is TGTGCCAGCAGCAGCCCTAAACGTGAAAAACTGTTTTTT. Encoded protein: CASSSPKREKLFF.

CDR3 in DNA: TGCGCCAGCACCGAGGACAGGGCGTACGAACCAGCCTCAAGACGGAACTACGAGCAGTACTTC. Protein product: CASTEDRAYEPASRRNYEQYF. The chain uses TRBV23-1 and TRBJ2-7; 8 bases align to TRBD1. TRBV23-1 carries the ORF label, with uncertain function. Losses at the gene ends were 7 bases for V and 3 bases for J; bases not matched to a gene: 29. This CDR3 comprises 21 residues.

The chain combines TRBV6-5 with TRBJ1-4; D possibly corresponds to TRBD1 (6 bases). This CDR3 comprises 15 residues. CDR1 is MNHEY, CDR2 SVGAGI, per germline. Trimming removed 4 bases at V and 3 bases at J, with 12 bases between. As DNA, the CDR3 is TGTGCCAGCAGTTCCACAGGGTCAGCTAATGAAAAACTGTTTTTT. Encoded protein: CASSSTGSANEKLFF.

The chain uses TRBV6-5 and TRBJ2-3; 7 bases map to TRBD2. Losses at the gene ends were 0 bases for V and 4 bases for J; bases not matched to a gene: 7. Germline V gene data show CDR1 as MNHEY and CDR2 as SVGAGI. The CDR3 spans 16 residues. The CDR3 region is CASSYSGGGAPDTQYF. DNA of the CDR3: TGTGCCAGCAGTTACTCTGGCGGGGGAGCACCAGATACGCAGTATTTT.

V usage is TRBV19 and J usage is TRBJ1-1, with TRBD1 matching over 7 bases. Germline assignment: CDR1 LNHDA and CDR2 SQIVND (reference sequence). V trimming: 10 bases; J trimming: 2 bases; junction bases outside the gene matches: 7. CDR3 size: 13 residues. The CDR3 reads CATLGQKNTEAFF. The CDR3 bases are TGTGCCACGTTGGGACAGAAAAACACTGAAGCTTTCTTT.